The rows below give T cell receptor beta chains drawn from one sample of a study of CD8+ T cells in alopecia areata. Method: immunoSEQ multiplex PCR; TCRdb's copy keeps in-frame clones and lacks some. The sample comprises under 95,000 clones, approximately 70% of which are singletons, and 15% to 20% rests with the top ten. The source was CD8+ T cells sorted from blood, collected around week 42, from a patient treated with tofacitinib. The receptor source for this set is a human donor with alopecia areata. CDR3s include the opening cysteine and the closing phenylalanine or tryptophan. The order of the fields is D gene, clone size, J gene, V gene, CDR3 DNA, CDR3 protein. A D gene is named only where the DNA matches it firmly. The size entry is marked missing in some rows and otherwise reads once, few, many or a size class.

. . TRBJ1-4 TRBV6-1 TGTGCCAGCAGTGAAGCGAAGTTTGCAACTAATGAAAAACTGTTTTTT CASSEAKFATNEKLFF
. . TRBJ2-5 TRBV2 TGTGCCAGCAGCGAACGGGGAGGGGGCATGGAGACCCAGTACTTC CASSERGGGMETQYF
TRBD1 . TRBJ2-7 TRBV5-4 TGTGCCAGCAGCTCCCGGGACAGATCATACGAGCAGTACTTC CASSSRDRSYEQYF
TRBD1 . TRBJ1-1 TRBV15 TGTGCCACCAGCAATCCGGGACAGATGAACACTGAAGCTTTCTTT CATSNPGQMNTEAFF
. . TRBJ2-4 TRBV2 TGTGCCAGCAGCGCTACAGGGTTCCTCGGGATTCAGTACTTC CASSATGFLGIQYF
TRBD2 . TRBJ2-1 TRBV6-1 TGTGCCAGCAGTGAACTAGCGGGGGCCCTCGAGGAGTTCTTC CASSELAGALEEFF
. . TRBJ1-4 TRBV5-1 TGCGCCAGCAGCTTGGAACCCGGACTGGGGGATGAAAAACTGTTTTTT CASSLEPGLGDEKLFF
TRBD2 . TRBJ2-3 TRBV9 TGTGCCAGCAGCGCGGGACTAGCGGAGAAAGATACGCAGTATTTT CASSAGLAEKDTQYF
. . TRBJ2-7 TRBV7-9 TGTGCCAGCAGCTTACCTAGGAGCGACGCCCTCTACGAGCAGTACTTC CASSLPRSDALYEQYF
TRBD1 few TRBJ1-1 TRBV6-6 TGTGCCAGCAGGGGACAGGGTAGCACTGAAGCTTTCTTT CASRGQGSTEAFF
. . TRBJ1-1 TRBV5-1 TGCGCCAGCAGCGACATCATTAACCATAACACTGAAGCTTTCTTT CASSDIINHNTEAFF
. . TRBJ2-3 TRBV11-3 TGTGCCAGCAGCTCCGGACAGAACGTTTTAGCAGATACGCAGTATTTT CASSSGQNVLADTQYF
TRBD1 . TRBJ2-7 TRBV29-1 TGCAGCGTTGTAGGACAGGGGTTATTCTACGAGCAGTACTTC CSVVGQGLFYEQYF
TRBD1 . TRBJ1-2 TRBV29-1 TGCAGCGTTGACCCCAGGACAGGGGGAGGTAACTATGGCTACACCTTC CSVDPRTGGGNYGYTF
. . TRBJ2-5 TRBV6-1 TGTGCCAGCAGTGAAGTGAGCGGAGTCGGGGAGACCCAGTACTTC CASSEVSGVGETQYF
. . TRBJ2-6 TRBV10-2 TGCGCCAGCAGGGGATCGGACATTCCTGGGGCCAACGTCCTGACTTTC CASRGSDIPGANVLTF
. . TRBJ2-1 TRBV4-1 TGCGCCAGCAGCCTTGGACACTTAAACTACAATGAGCAGTTCTTC CASSLGHLNYNEQFF
. . TRBJ2-2 TRBV13 TGTGCCAGCAGCTTTTACCGACGAAACACCGGGGAGCTGTTTTTT CASSFYRRNTGELFF
TRBD1 . TRBJ2-7 TRBV19 TGTGCCAGTAGTATGGGACAGGGATCTTCCGAGCAGTACTTC CASSMGQGSSEQYF
. . TRBJ1-2 TRBV4-3 TGCGCCAGCAGCCAAGAAATGAGGAGTAACTATGGCTACACCTTC CASSQEMRSNYGYTF
. . TRBJ2-7 TRBV4-3 TGCGCCAGCAGCCAAGATTCGTCGGGTTACGAGCAGTACTTC CASSQDSSGYEQYF
. . TRBJ1-1 TRBV5-8 TGTGCCAGCAGCTTGGTAGGGGGGCCGGCTTTCTTT CASSLVGGPAFF
. once TRBJ2-7 TRBV2 TGTGCCAGCTCGGGTCCCTCCTACGAGCAGTACTTC CASSGPSYEQYF
. . TRBJ1-2 TRBV27 TGTGCCAGCAGTACTGGCATAACGGGCTATGGCTACACCTTC CASSTGITGYGYTF
. few TRBJ1-4 TRBV7-2 TGTGCCAGCAGCTTATTCTCGAAGACTAATGAAAAACTGTTTTTT CASSLFSKTNEKLFF
. . TRBJ2-7 TRBV19 TGTGCCAGTAGTCCAAGGGACGGCTACGAGCAGTACTTC CASSPRDGYEQYF
. once TRBJ2-7 TRBV30 TGTGCCTGGAGTGTTTCCTACGAGCAGTACTTC CAWSVSYEQYF
. . TRBJ2-7 TRBV29-1 TGCAGCGTTGGTACAGAGGCCTACGAGCAGTACTTC CSVGTEAYEQYF
. . TRBJ2-7 TRBV5-6 TGTGCCAGCAGCACAGGGTCTATCGAGCAGTACTTC CASSTGSIEQYF
TRBD1 . TRBJ2-7 TRBV7-6 TGTGCCAGCAGCCCCCCGGGACAGATAAACGAGCAGTACTTC CASSPPGQINEQYF
TRBD1 . TRBJ1-1 TRBV2 TGTGCCAGCAGGGAGAGGACAGGGCCAAGCACTGAAGCTTTCTTT CASRERTGPSTEAFF
. . TRBJ1-1 TRBV10-2 TGCGCCAGCAGTGTACGTCAGGGCAGGGGAAACACTGAAGCTTTCTTT CASSVRQGRGNTEAFF
TRBD1 . TRBJ2-7 TRBV7-2 TGTGCCAGCAGCTTACTCGGACAGGGGATCTACGAGCAGTACTTC CASSLLGQGIYEQYF
. . TRBJ2-7 TRBV29-1 TGCAGCGTTGAATTTGAAGGGCCCTCCTACGAGCAGTACTTC CSVEFEGPSYEQYF
. . TRBJ1-1 TRBV30 TGTGCCTGGAGCTGGAGGGGCACTGAAGCTTTCTTT CAWSWRGTEAFF
. few TRBJ2-7 TRBV9 TGTGCCAGCAGCGTAGGAGTGTTAGGGGAGCAGTACTTC CASSVGVLGEQYF
. . TRBJ1-2 TRBV30 TGTGCCTGGAGGGGGGGCTACGGCTACACCTTC CAWRGGYGYTF
TRBD1 few TRBJ2-2 TRBV10-2 TGCGCCAGCTTCGACAGGGTGAACACCGGGGAGCTGTTTTTT CASFDRVNTGELFF
. . TRBJ2-5 TRBV15 TGTGCCACCAGCACTCGGAGGGGAGAGACCCAGTACTTC CATSTRRGETQYF
. . TRBJ2-3 TRBV9 TGTGCCTCCGAAGGTGCAGATACGCAGTATTTT CASEGADTQYF
. . TRBJ1-2 TRBV6-5 TGTGCCAGTCAGGGGTCTCGTGGCTACACCTTC CASQGSRGYTF
. . TRBJ2-7 TRBV5-6 TGTGCCAGCAGCTCCGGATCCTACGAGCAGTACTTC CASSSGSYEQYF
. . TRBJ1-2 TRBV12-5 TGTGCTAGTGGTTCAGCGTGGAGTTATGGCTACACCTTC CASGSAWSYGYTF
. once TRBJ1-2 TRBV30 TGTGCCTGGAGTGTAGGCCGGGGCCTATTAGATGGCTACACCTTC CAWSVGRGLLDGYTF
. . TRBJ2-7 TRBV13 TGTGCCAGCAGCTTCCGCTATCGCGAGCAGTACTTC CASSFRYREQYF
TRBD1 . TRBJ2-7 TRBV11-1 TGTGCCAGCAGAGTCCGGGACAGTGAATCCTACGAGCAGTACTTC CASRVRDSESYEQYF
. . TRBJ2-7 TRBV27 TGTGCCAGCAGTTTATTTCAAGGGTCCTACGAGCAGTACTTC CASSLFQGSYEQYF
. medium-sized TRBJ2-2 TRBV4-3 TGCGCCAGCAGCCAAGATCGACAGAACACCGGGGAGCTGTTTTTT CASSQDRQNTGELFF
. once TRBJ2-1 TRBV12-5 TGTGCTAGTTCGACCCCCGACAGGGAGCAGTTCTTC CASSTPDREQFF
TRBD2 . TRBJ2-1 TRBV4-3 TGCGCCAGCAGCCTGTCGACTAGCGGATCCTACAATGAGCAGTTCTTC CASSLSTSGSYNEQFF
TRBD1 . TRBJ1-1 TRBV7-8 TGTGCCAGCAGCCTTCCGGCCTGGGGACAGGGAGGTACTGAAGCTTTCTTT CASSLPAWGQGGTEAFF
TRBD1 . TRBJ1-2 TRBV10-3 TGTGCCATCAGTGACGGGGGACAGGGCAACATCTATGGCTACACCTTC CAISDGGQGNIYGYTF